This is a list of T cell receptor beta chains from one sample in a study of shared clonotypes between healthy human individuals. This table comes from immunoSEQ multiplex PCR, and its TCRdb copy is limited to in-frame clones, with some not included. The profile shows about 2.4 million clones, over 85% of them singletons. Material: naive CD4+ T cells from PBMCs. These receptors all stem from a man aged 18 to 29 in good health. Some clones in this sample may be carry-over from other donors' samples. The CDR3 runs from the conserved cysteine through the conserved F or W. The D gene is left open where the match is weak. Clone size appears in some rows only: once, few, many, or a class for an expanded clone.

v_call,j_call,clone_size,d_call,cdr3_aa,cdr3_nt
TRBV5-5,TRBJ1-3,NA,TRBD1,CASSFTQGAGNTIYF,TGTGCCAGCAGCTTTACGCAGGGGGCTGGAAACACCATATATTTT
TRBV10-2,TRBJ2-5,NA,TRBD1,CASSEVGKGQGVLGFRYAETQYF,TGCGCCAGCAGTGAGGTCGGTAAGGGACAGGGAGTCTTGGGCTTCCGCTACGCAGAGACCCAGTACTTC
TRBV29-1,TRBJ2-5,NA,NA,CSVDRGSGETQYF,TGCAGCGTTGACCGAGGGTCGGGAGAGACCCAGTACTTC
TRBV9,TRBJ1-3,NA,NA,CASSVVGDGNTIYF,TGTGCCAGCAGCGTAGTCGGAGATGGAAACACCATATATTTT
TRBV6-5,TRBJ2-5,NA,TRBD1,CASFSRGQETQYF,TGTGCCAGCTTTAGCAGGGGGCAAGAGACCCAGTACTTC
TRBV19,TRBJ2-7,NA,NA,CASGGITGSYEQYF,TGTGCCAGTGGGGGGATCACCGGCTCCTACGAGCAGTACTTC
TRBV28,TRBJ1-3,NA,NA,CASSDQSSGNTIYF,TGTGCCAGCAGTGATCAGAGCTCTGGAAACACCATATATTTT
TRBV5-1,TRBJ2-3,NA,TRBD2,CASSLGGLAGGPGGDTQYF,TGCGCCAGCAGCTTGGGGGGACTAGCGGGAGGGCCAGGAGGAGATACGCAGTATTTT
TRBV10-3,TRBJ1-1,NA,TRBD1,CAISRTGDMNTEAFF,TGTGCCATCAGTAGGACAGGCGATATGAACACTGAAGCTTTCTTT
TRBV5-6,TRBJ1-3,NA,NA,CASNTFGTDSGNTIYF,TGTGCCAGCAACACTTTTGGAACTGACTCTGGAAACACCATATATTTT
TRBV15,TRBJ1-2,once,NA,CATSRGQSSLLYGYTF,TGTGCCACCAGCAGAGGTCAATCCAGTCTCCTATATGGCTACACCTTC
TRBV28,TRBJ2-2,NA,NA,CASPASDGELFF,TGTGCCAGCCCCGCCTCCGACGGGGAGCTGTTTTTT
TRBV5-4,TRBJ2-2,NA,TRBD2,CASSEGLAGVDTGELFF,TGTGCCAGCAGCGAGGGACTAGCGGGAGTGGACACCGGGGAGCTGTTTTTT
TRBV5-5,TRBJ1-5,NA,NA,CASSWLPGPTLRPQHF,TGTGCCAGCAGCTGGCTCCCAGGACCTACTTTGAGACCCCAGCATTTT
TRBV18,TRBJ1-2,NA,NA,CASSPGEANYGYTF,TGTGCCAGCTCACCCGGGGAAGCTAACTATGGCTACACCTTC
TRBV6-1,TRBJ1-1,NA,NA,CASSESGWLPGAFF,TGTGCCAGCAGTGAAAGCGGTTGGCTCCCGGGAGCTTTCTTT
TRBV2,TRBJ2-1,NA,TRBD1,CALGKGAHYNEQFF,TGTGCCCTCGGGAAGGGGGCTCATTACAATGAGCAGTTCTTC
TRBV6-1,TRBJ1-2,NA,NA,CAIIRGYGYTF,TGTGCTATAATCAGGGGCTATGGCTACACCTTC
TRBV5-5,TRBJ2-1,NA,NA,CASSLVRTNNEQFF,TGTGCCAGCAGCTTGGTAAGGACCAACAATGAGCAGTTCTTC
TRBV28,TRBJ1-3,NA,NA,CASSAPGLSSGNTIYF,TGTGCCAGCAGTGCGCCGGGTCTCAGCTCTGGAAACACCATATATTTT